This T cell receptor (beta chain) was sequenced for a study of cytomegalovirus exposure and HLA in healthy donors. The wider study: About 85 million unique TCRs from HLA-typed donors were held in an early release of data.

The study ran its PCR with 60 Vbeta and 13 Jbeta primers. Original data processing: The authors later counted 65 million to 90 million unique TCR beta chains, 9 million to 12 million of them shared. Data came from immunoSEQ multiplex PCR; TCRdb stores just in-frame clones and leaves some out. V, J and clone size reflect that table, while D and trimming were determined from the DNA. The table lists approximately 140,000 clones. On this clone itself: What it binds is not known.

Study-wide points: The study flagged about 150 TCR beta chains as cytomegalovirus-associated.

Sequenced material: PBMCs. The sequence came from a woman in her forties or fifties in good health and CMV-seronegative.

CDR3 nucleotide sequence: TGTGCCAGCAGGTCGCAGTCTGGGGCCAACGTCCTGACTTTC. Residues: CASRSQSGANVLTF. V gene TRBV28 combines with J gene TRBJ2-6, with unresolved D. V lost 6 bases and J 1 base, leaving 7 bases between the germline ends. From germline, CDR1 is MDHEN and CDR2 SYDVKM. The CDR3 is 14 amino acids.